The text below deals with one TCR beta chain. V lost 3 bases, J lost 7 bases, and 6 bases stayed unmatched. Germline V gene data show CDR1 as SGHNT and CDR2 as YYREEE (reference sequence). The CDR3 is 15 amino acids. The data belong to a study of control samples from healthy donors and cancer patients. Here immunoSEQ multiplex PCR was the method, and the copy in TCRdb shows in-frame clones only, minus some. The sample has 98,000 or so clones, 88% seen once. Sequencing was done on a sample of blood. This TCR was sampled from a woman in her 70s in good health. The chain joins TRBV5-4 to TRBJ1-4, with 10 bases identical to TRBD1. Here the CDR3 DNA reads TGTGCCAGCAGCTCGGCCGGGACAGGGGTTGAAAAACTGTTTTTT. This translates into CASSSAGTGVEKLFF.